Shown below are 32 T cell receptor beta chains from a single sample sequenced in a study of cytomegalovirus exposure and HLA in healthy donors. With 60 Vbeta and 13 Jbeta primers, the PCR was carried out. The repertoire was sequenced with immunoSEQ multiplex PCR; TCRdb's copy has only in-frame clones and lacks some. The sample has 90,000 to 100,000 clones, more than 75% seen once. Sequenced sample: PBMCs. These receptors all come from a man younger than 30 in good health and CMV-seronegative.

This clone was counted between two and nine times. Other nucleotide sequences from this sample produce the same CDR3. The chain uses TRBV5-5 and TRBJ1-2, with D hard to call. V was cut by 0 bases and J by 4 bases, with 7 bases left in between. Germline V lookup: CDR1 SGHKS, CDR2 YYEKEE (reference sequence). This CDR3 comprises 13 residues. This CDR3 reads CASSLGQIYGYTF. In nucleotides, the CDR3 is TGTGCCAGCAGCTTGGGTCAGATCTATGGCTACACCTTC.

The V call is TRBV9, the J call TRBJ2-7; D unclear. The CDR3 runs to 15 residues. CDR1 and CDR2 (germline): SGDLS, YYNGEE. The V and J ends lost 4 bases and 1 base respectively, with 15 bases between them. The CDR3 loop is CASSNDRSGSYEQYF. The DNA for the CDR3 is TGTGCCAGCAGCAACGACCGGTCCGGGTCCTACGAGCAGTACTTC.

The chain joins TRBV19 to TRBJ2-7; D is possibly TRBD1 (6 bases). This CDR3 comprises 12 residues. Germline V gene sequence: CDR1 LNHDA, CDR2 SQIVND (reference sequence). Trimming cost V 4 bases and J 8 bases, with 12 bases left between them. CDR3: CASSTPQGKQYF. The CDR3 region has the DNA TGTGCCAGTAGTACCCCACAGGGTAAGCAGTACTTC. The whole variable domain, filled in from reference TRBV19 and TRBJ2-7, reads DGGITQSPKYLFRKEGQNVTLSCEQNLNHDAMYWYRQDPGQGLRLIYYSQIVNDFQKGDIAEGYSVSREKKESFPLTVTSAQKNPTAFYLCASSTPQGKQYFGPGTRLTVT.

The chain combines TRBV11-2 with TRBJ1-5, with no clear D. This CDR3 spans 13 amino acids. Per germline, CDR1 SGHAT and CDR2 FQNNGV. V dropped 2 bases and J dropped 7 bases, with 9 bases sitting between them. The CDR3 DNA follows: TGTGCCAGCAGCTTAACAGAGAGACAGCCCCAGCATTTT. Translating gives CASSLTERQPQHF.

V gene TRBV5-4 combines with J gene TRBJ1-3, with TRBD1 matching over 9 bases. The CDR3 runs to 14 residues. J was trimmed by 7 bases and V by 4 bases; bases with no gene match: 6. Germline lookup yields CDR1 SGHNT and CDR2 YYREEE (reference sequence). CDR3 nucleotide sequence: TGTGCCAGCAGCCAACAACAGGGGGCGAACACCATATATTTT. Its translation: CASSQQQGANTIYF.

The gene calls are TRBV2 and TRBJ1-1; TRBD1 aligns across 7 bases. Trimming removed 3 bases from V and 2 bases from J; junction bases left unmatched: 6. CDR1 is SNHLY, CDR2 FYNNEI, per germline. This CDR3 comprises 15 residues. CDR3 coding DNA: TGTGCCAGCAGTGAGCAGGGGGTCGGTAACACTGAAGCTTTCTTT. Translated: CASSEQGVGNTEAFF.

This sequence joins TRBV10-2 and TRBJ1-2, with D possibly TRBD1 on 5 matching bases. Trimming took 4 bases from V and 4 from J, leaving 10 bases between them. CDR3 length equals 13 residues. The germline V gene has CDR1 WSHSY and CDR2 SAAADI. This chain's CDR3 is CASSGRGPYGYTF. The CDR3 nucleotides read TGCGCCAGCAGTGGGAGGGGCCCCTATGGCTACACCTTC.

This rearrangement joins TRBV6-6 to TRBJ1-6; D might be TRBD1 (5 bases). The V gene's germline CDR1 is MNHNY and CDR2 SVGAGI (reference sequence). Trimming stripped 9 bases from V and 9 bases from J, with 9 bases between. There are 11 residues in the CDR3. CDR3 loop: CASGGGSPLHF. DNA for the CDR3: TGTGCCAGTGGGGGAGGTTCACCCCTCCACTTT.

This chain links TRBV5-4 with TRBJ2-1, with 8 bases matching TRBD2. The germline CDR1 and CDR2 sequences are SGHNT and YYREEE (reference sequence). The trim removed 3 bases at V and 1 base at J, leaving 12 bases unmatched. This CDR3 contains 18 residues. CDR3 region: CASSSPPTGGRSYNEQFF. The CDR3 nucleotides are TGTGCCAGCAGCTCCCCTCCGACGGGGGGGCGTTCCTACAATGAGCAGTTCTTC. Variable domain in full (rest from reference TRBV5-4 and TRBJ2-1): ETGVTQSPTHLIKTRGQQVTLRCSSQSGHNTVSWYQQALGQGPQFIFQYYREEENGRGNFPPRFSGLQFPNYSSELNVNALELDDSALYLCASSSPPTGGRSYNEQFFGPGTRLTVL.

This chain uses TRBV18 with TRBJ1-1, with D unclear. Germline values: CDR1 KGHSH, CDR2 LQKENI. The V and J ends lost 6 bases and 0 bases respectively, with 11 bases between them. There are 14 residues in the CDR3. The CDR3 bases are TGTGCCAGCTCGTTCGAGGGCATGAACACTGAAGCTTTCTTT. This sequence encodes CASSFEGMNTEAFF.

The chain links TRBV6-6 to TRBJ1-1; D may be TRBD1 (5 bases). Germline CDR1 MNHNY, CDR2 SVGAGI (reference sequence). The CDR3 is 13 residues long. Between the trimmed V and J ends, which lost 6 bases and 0 bases, there was a span of 8 bases. CDR3 region: CASRRGMNTEAFF. The CDR3 nucleotides read TGTGCCAGCAGGCGGGGCATGAACACTGAAGCTTTCTTT.

This clone was detected a few times. The chain employs TRBV7-3 and TRBJ1-2, with 7 bases that match TRBD1. J lost 2 bases, V lost 1 base, and 10 bases had no gene match. The germline V gene encodes CDR1 SGHTA and CDR2 FQGTGA. CDR3 length: 17 residues. Here the CDR3 reads CASSLIPPPTGNYGYTF. Here the CDR3 DNA reads TGTGCCAGCAGCTTAATCCCCCCACCGACAGGGAACTATGGCTACACCTTC.

This chain connects TRBV27 to TRBJ1-6; no reliable D call. The length of the CDR3 is 14 residues. The V gene lost 1 base and the J gene lost 6 bases, with 7 bases spanning the gap. CDR1 and CDR2 from the germline V gene are MNHEY and SMNVEV (reference sequence). The CDR3: CASSLLRVNSPLHF. CDR3 in DNA: TGTGCCAGCAGTTTATTACGGGTTAATTCACCCCTCCACTTT.

The CDR3 bases are TGTGCCAGCAGCCCAGGGATGGGGAACACTGAAGCTTTCTTT. It translates to CASSPGMGNTEAFF. This chain connects TRBV27 to TRBJ1-1; D is perhaps TRBD1 (5 bases). CDR1 is MNHEY and CDR2 is SMNVEV in the germline V gene (reference sequence). Trimming shortened V by 6 bases and J by 1 base, and 12 bases separated the two germline ends. The CDR3 is 14 residues long.

J is TRBJ1-1 and V is TRBV6-6; possibly TRBD1 for D (5 bases). Germline values: CDR1 MNHNY, CDR2 SVGAGI (reference sequence). Between the trimmed V and J ends, which lost 4 bases and 2 bases, there was a span of 11 bases. The CDR3 extends over 14 amino acids. CDR3 protein: CASSLGHLNTEAFF. The DNA for the CDR3 is TGTGCCAGCAGTTTAGGACATCTAAACACTGAAGCTTTCTTT.

This clone was seen only once. V gene TRBV6-5 combines with J gene TRBJ1-1; D gene unclear. Trimming left V 4 bases short and J 0 bases short, with 9 bases between. The CDR3 covers 14 residues. Germline V lookup: CDR1 MNHEY, CDR2 SVGAGI. The CDR3 reads CASSSQIMNTEAFF. The CDR3 DNA follows: TGTGCCAGCAGTTCCCAGATCATGAACACTGAAGCTTTCTTT.

The chain joins TRBV27 to TRBJ1-1, with D hard to call. CDR1 is MNHEY, CDR2 SMNVEV, per germline (reference sequence). The V and J ends lost 6 bases and 4 bases respectively, with 6 bases between them. The CDR3 has 11 amino acids. The CDR3 DNA reads TGTGCCAGCAGGACTGCCACTGAAGCTTTCTTT. Its protein product is CASRTATEAFF.

V gene TRBV7-9 combines with J gene TRBJ2-7; 7 nucleotides align to TRBD1. CDR1 is SEHNR, CDR2 FQNEAQ, per germline (reference sequence). J was trimmed by 6 bases and V by 5 bases; bases with no gene match: 10. The CDR3 is 14 amino acids. The CDR3 DNA reads TGTGCCAGCAGCCGCGACAGGGCCGGTTCCGAGCAGTACTTC. Residues: CASSRDRAGSEQYF.

The chain couples TRBV15 to TRBJ1-2; perhaps TRBD1 as D (5 bases). V lost 3 bases, J lost 1 base, and 6 bases lay in between. Per germline, CDR1 LNHNV and CDR2 YYDKDF (reference sequence). The CDR3 spans 13 residues. The CDR3 spells CATSRGLNYGYTF. CDR3 coding DNA: TGTGCCACCAGCAGGGGGCTTAACTATGGCTACACCTTC.

V is TRBV5-6 and J is TRBJ2-5, with 8 bases fitting TRBD2. Germline CDR1 is SGHDT and CDR2 is YYEEEE. V was pared by 2 bases and J by 5 bases, with 5 bases of the junction left unmatched. The CDR3 length is 14 residues. This CDR3 is CASSFGTRGETQYF. CDR3 bases: TGTGCCAGCAGCTTCGGGACTAGGGGGGAGACCCAGTACTTC.

This clone was recorded once. The genes are TRBV18 and TRBJ2-1; the match to TRBD2 covers 16 bases. J lost 5 bases, V lost 6 bases, and 1 base had no gene match. This CDR3 spans 15 amino acids. Germline CDR1 is KGHSH and CDR2 is LQKENI. The CDR3 DNA is TGTGCCAGCTCGGGACTAGCGGGGGGGGACAATGAGCAGTTCTTC. Its protein product is CASSGLAGGDNEQFF.

The CDR3 reads CASSRNRAGTGDFYTF. CDR3 nucleotide sequence: TGTGCCAGTAGTAGGAATCGTGCCGGGACAGGAGATTTCTACACCTTC. The rearrangement joins TRBV19 to TRBJ1-2, with 8 bases aligning to TRBD1. This CDR3 has 16 residues. V was clipped by 4 bases and J by 10 bases; unmatched bases: 17. The germline V gene encodes CDR1 LNHDA and CDR2 SQIVND (reference sequence).

V gene TRBV29-1 combines with J gene TRBJ2-3; D is uncertain. Germline CDR1 is SQVTM and CDR2 is ANQGSEA. The CDR3 spans 13 residues. The V end was cut by 4 bases, the J end by 2 bases, with 10 bases between. The CDR3 sequence is CSVVRVNTDTQYF. The CDR3 DNA reads TGCAGCGTTGTTCGTGTTAACACAGATACGCAGTATTTT.

V usage is TRBV11-2 and J usage is TRBJ2-6, with a possible D match to TRBD1 (5 bases). CDR3 length: 17 amino acids. Trimming pared 5 bases from V and 0 bases from J, leaving 14 bases between. Per germline, CDR1 SGHAT and CDR2 FQNNGV. CDR3 in DNA: TGTGCCAGCAGCATTTTCGCCGACAGCTCTGGGGCCAACGTCCTGACTTTC. This codes for CASSIFADSSGANVLTF.

On this clone: One end of the junction varies from germline; a read error may be responsible. The rearrangement uses TRBV7-7 and TRBJ2-5; no firm D call. Germline V gene sequence: CDR1 SSHAT, CDR2 FNYEAQ (reference sequence). CDR3 size: 14 residues. The CDR3 loop is CASSFDTVQETQYF. DNA of the CDR3: TGTGCTAGCAGCTTTGACACCGTGCAAGAGACCCAGTACTTC.

The V gene is TRBV19, the J gene TRBJ2-4; tentatively, D is TRBD1 (5 bases). Germline values: CDR1 LNHDA, CDR2 SQIVND (reference sequence). The V gene lost 5 bases and the J gene lost 3 bases, with 11 bases spanning the gap. The CDR3 loop spans 14 amino acids. This chain's CDR3 is CASSFTGLKNIQYF. CDR3 DNA sequence: TGTGCCAGTAGTTTCACAGGCCTCAAAAACATTCAGTACTTC. Full variable domain (rest looked up from reference TRBV19 and TRBJ2-4): DGGITQSPKYLFRKEGQNVTLSCEQNLNHDAMYWYRQDPGQGLRLIYYSQIVNDFQKGDIAEGYSVSREKKESFPLTVTSAQKNPTAFYLCASSFTGLKNIQYFGAGTRLSVL.

The V gene is TRBV4-1, the J gene TRBJ2-3; no definite D call. Trimming pared 6 bases from V and 0 bases from J, leaving 4 bases between. The germline CDR1 and CDR2 sequences are MGHRA and YSYEKL. The CDR3 consists of 12 residues. The CDR3 DNA sequence: TGCGCCAGCAGTACTAGCACAGATACGCAGTATTTT. It encodes CASSTSTDTQYF.

The rearrangement joins TRBV5-1 to TRBJ1-1; D is unresolved. The CDR3 totals 14 residues. Germline V gives CDR1 SGHRS, CDR2 YFSETQ. Deletions cut 0 bases from V and 1 base from J, with 7 bases between. The CDR3 here is CASSLAGENTEAFF. The DNA of the CDR3 is TGCGCCAGCAGCTTGGCCGGGGAGAACACTGAAGCTTTCTTT.

The chain couples TRBV13 to TRBJ1-2; D possibly corresponds to TRBD1 (5 bases). The CDR3 runs 15 residues. The germline V gene has CDR1 PRHDT and CDR2 FYEKMQ (reference sequence). The germline V and J ends were trimmed by 6 bases and 4 bases, with 18 bases remaining between them. CDR3: CASSVGRQQGYGYTF. CDR3 coding DNA: TGTGCCAGCAGTGTCGGGCGGCAGCAGGGCTATGGCTACACCTTC.

The V call is TRBV18, the J call TRBJ1-5; the match to TRBD1 covers 9 bases. The trim removed 0 bases at V and 5 bases at J, leaving 2 bases unmatched. Germline V gene lookup returns CDR1 KGHSH and CDR2 LQKENI. The CDR3 is 15 amino acids. In DNA form, the CDR3 reads TGTGCCAGCTCACCACCGGGACAGGGATATCAGCCCCAGCATTTT. As protein: CASSPPGQGYQPQHF.

The gene calls are TRBV11-3 and TRBJ1-4; a possible D gene is TRBD1 (6 bases). This CDR3 is built from 18 residues. The V end was cut by 5 bases, the J end by 7 bases, with 26 bases between. Germline V gene data show CDR1 as SGHNT and CDR2 as YENEEA. CDR3 DNA: TGTGCCAGCAGCCCCGACAGGTACGTGGGGCCGGTTTGTGAAAAACTGTTTTTT. Protein product: CASSPDRYVGPVCEKLFF.

The chain has TRBV5-4 and TRBJ2-5; unclear D gene. The CDR3 length is 15 residues. The germline V gene encodes CDR1 SGHNT and CDR2 YYREEE (reference sequence). Trimming removed 3 bases from V and 4 bases from J, with 16 bases in between. The CDR3 DNA is TGTGCCAGCAGCTCCCCCCTAGACGGAAGAGAGACCCAGTACTTC. This encodes CASSSPLDGRETQYF.